This entry lists 25 T cell receptor beta chains sequenced from one sample in a study of vaccination effects on CD4 cells after COVID-19 (dated 2022 in TCRdb). In the ViraFEST assay, PBMC were stimulated with viral peptide pools, and TCR sequencing was then used to find antigen-specific CD4+ T cell clonotypes based on their expansion. After more than 9 days of culture, CD4+ T cells were isolated with the EasySep CD4+ T cell isolation kit. Negative nucleocapsid antibody results before and after vaccination confirmed that the healthy vaccine recipients had no prior SARS-CoV-2 infection. Antigens of these TCRs are unknown. The protocol used for the library was the immunoSEQ multiplex PCR assay. The table comes from immuneACCESS by way of TCRdb, which keeps in-frame sequences with V and J called. Part of the clones is missing from these tables; in studies checked, under half for an unresolved V gene and the rest for unknown reasons. In all, the sample holds some 69,000 clones, and less than 85% of those were seen once. The biggest ten clones account for around 2.8% of the sample.

Here the sequenced sample was CD4+ T cells from PBMCs cultured with HCoV-NL63 spike peptides, taken before COVID-19 vaccination. What this sample's cell subset or site label stands for: HCoV-NL63 spike overlapping peptide pool stimulation. The receptors originated from a human donor who received a COVID-19 vaccine.

This clone was seen once. J is TRBJ2-5 and V is TRBV2; D is unresolved. In germline, CDR1 is SNHLY, CDR2 FYNNEI. The CDR3 is 14 residues long. V lost 5 bases and J lost 5, with 15 bases in between. The CDR3 nucleotides read TGTGCCAGCAGTTTCATCAATGAAGGGGAGACCCAGTACTTC. Residues: CASSFINEGETQYF.

This clone was detected a few times. The chain carries TRBV5-1 and TRBJ1-6, with 8 bases lining up with TRBD1. This CDR3 has 15 residues. Per germline, CDR1 SGHRS and CDR2 YFSETQ. V lost 0 bases to trimming and J lost 7 bases; unmatched junction nucleotides: 3. The CDR3 sequence is CASSLVGDRNSPLHF. In DNA, the CDR3 is TGCGCCAGCAGCTTGGTAGGGGACAGGAATTCACCCCTCCACTTT.

The chain has TRBV6-6 and TRBJ1-3; TRBD1 might be the D (5 bases). The CDR3 runs 13 residues. The germline V gene has CDR1 MNHNY and CDR2 SVGAGI (reference sequence). Between the trimmed V and J ends, which lost 4 bases and 4 bases, there was a span of 8 bases. The CDR3 here is CASSLDNGNTIYF. CDR3 coding DNA: TGTGCCAGCAGTTTGGACAACGGAAACACCATATATTTT.

The V call is TRBV19, the J call TRBJ2-3, with TRBD2 matching over 9 bases. Germline V CDR1 and CDR2: LNHDA, SQIVND (reference sequence). J gave up 2 bases and V 3 bases, and 3 bases lay outside the gene matches. The CDR3 has 15 amino acids. The CDR3 coding sequence is TGTGCCAGTAGTATTGCTAGCGGGGACACAGATACGCAGTATTTT. It translates to CASSIASGDTDTQYF.

The chain uses TRBV7-2 and TRBJ2-1; 8 nucleotides line up with TRBD2. The CDR3 spans 14 residues. Germline V gene lookup returns CDR1 SGHTA and CDR2 FQGNSA. Trimming removed 5 bases from V and 7 bases from J; junction bases left unmatched: 7. The CDR3 region is CASSPPGTRNEQFF. The CDR3, as DNA: TGTGCCAGCAGCCCCCCCGGGACTAGGAATGAGCAGTTCTTC.

The genes are TRBV2 and TRBJ2-1; weak D call: TRBD2 (5 bases). Germline CDR1 is SNHLY and CDR2 is FYNNEI. Trimming pared 5 bases from V and 7 bases from J, leaving 12 bases between. This CDR3 is built from 13 residues. CDR3 sequence reads: CASSQRVGNEQFF. The CDR3 nucleotides read TGTGCCAGCAGTCAGAGGGTAGGTAATGAGCAGTTCTTC.

The chain links TRBV5-5 to TRBJ1-1, with D unresolved. Trimming took 4 bases from V and 2 from J, leaving 9 bases between them. CDR1 is SGHKS and CDR2 is YYEKEE in the germline V gene (reference sequence). This CDR3 spans 13 amino acids. CDR3 DNA: TGTGCCAGCAGCAGAGACTCTAACACTGAAGCTTTCTTT. Amino acids: CASSRDSNTEAFF.

The chain couples TRBV5-6 to TRBJ1-6; D is unresolved. Germline lookup yields CDR1 SGHDT and CDR2 YYEEEE. Trimming shortened V by 1 base and J by 6 bases, and 5 bases separated the two germline ends. CDR3 length: 13 residues. For the CDR3, the DNA is TGTGCCAGCAGCTTGTATTCTAATTCACCCCTCCACTTT. Protein sequence: CASSLYSNSPLHF.

The V call is TRBV19, the J call TRBJ1-1; D is possibly TRBD1 (6 bases). Germline lookup yields CDR1 LNHDA and CDR2 SQIVND (reference sequence). CDR3 length: 14 amino acids. Trimming took 5 bases from V and 4 from J, leaving 14 bases between them. The CDR3 loop is CASSPSGELTEAFF. CDR3 coding DNA: TGTGCCAGTAGTCCCTCAGGGGAGCTCACTGAAGCTTTCTTT.

V is TRBV19 and J is TRBJ2-2; the D gene is possibly TRBD1 (5 bases). CDR1 and CDR2 (germline): LNHDA, SQIVND (reference sequence). Trimming pared 6 bases from V and 0 bases from J, leaving 11 bases between. This CDR3 is built from 15 residues. The CDR3 region is CASRKGHTNTGELFF. The CDR3 DNA reads TGTGCCAGTAGGAAAGGACATACGAACACCGGGGAGCTGTTTTTT.

This clone appeared a few times. Here the CDR3 reads CASSLTQGALGGNTIYF. CDR3 in DNA: TGCGCCAGCAGCTTAACCCAGGGGGCTCTCGGAGGAAACACCATATATTTT. This rearrangement joins TRBV5-1 to TRBJ1-3; 8 nucleotides match TRBD1. V shed 2 bases and J 4 bases; nucleotides not matched to a gene: 11. The V gene's germline CDR1 is SGHRS and CDR2 YFSETQ. The CDR3 contains 17 residues.

The rearrangement joins TRBV21-1 to TRBJ1-1. TRBV21-1 is flagged as a pseudogene. The CDR3 is 14 residues long. CDR3 nucleotides: TGTGCCAGCAGCAAAGAGAGGAGCGGGACTGAAGCTTTCTTT. This translates into CASSKERSGTEAFF.

CDR3 sequence: CASSLAGGRYNEQFF. The CDR3 bases are TGCGCCAGCAGCTTGGCAGGGGGCAGATACAATGAGCAGTTCTTC. V and J are TRBV5-1 and TRBJ2-1; 8 positions match TRBD1. The CDR3 loop spans 15 amino acids. In germline, CDR1 is SGHRS, CDR2 YFSETQ. Trimming at V came to 0 bases and at J to 4 bases, leaving 3 bases not matched to a gene. Full variable domain (rest looked up from reference TRBV5-1 and TRBJ2-1): KAGVTQTPRYLIKTRGQQVTLSCSPISGHRSVSWYQQTPGQGLQFLFEYFSETQRNKGNFPGRFSGRQFSNSRSEMNVSTLELGDSALYLCASSLAGGRYNEQFFGPGTRLTVL.

The V call is TRBV5-1, the J call TRBJ2-4, with TRBD1 identical over 7 bases. CDR1 is SGHRS and CDR2 is YFSETQ in the germline V gene. The CDR3 is 15 residues long. V lost 0 bases, J lost 14 bases, and 14 bases stayed unmatched. The chain's CDR3 is CASSLGQNRGSGEYF. As DNA, the CDR3 is TGCGCCAGCAGCTTGGGGCAAAACAGGGGCTCAGGGGAGTACTTC.

V and J are TRBV6-6 and TRBJ2-1; possible D gene TRBD2, 6 bases. Germline V gene data show CDR1 as MNHNY and CDR2 as SVGAGI (reference sequence). Trimming took off 5 bases at V and 6 bases at J, with 29 bases between the two ends. The CDR3 totals 19 residues. The CDR3 region has the DNA TGTGCCAGCAGTCAAATTTGGGGGGTTCGGGACCCAGTCTCCAATGAGCAGTTCTTC. Its translation: CASSQIWGVRDPVSNEQFF.

The CDR3 sequence is CATSDSAGDTDTQYF. The CDR3, as DNA: TGTGCCACCAGTGATAGTGCAGGGGACACAGATACGCAGTATTTT. The chain is built from TRBV24-1 and TRBJ2-3; maybe TRBD1 (6 bases). CDR3 size: 15 residues. Germline CDR1 reads KGHDR; CDR2 reads SFDVKD. Trimming removed 3 bases at V and 2 bases at J, with 11 bases between.

The gene calls are TRBV28 and TRBJ1-6; 10 bases align to TRBD1. J lost 15 bases, V lost 5 bases, and 10 bases had no gene match. Germline CDR1 MDHEN, CDR2 SYDVKM. The length of the CDR3 is 14 residues. The CDR3 protein is CASSRQGAGAYLHF. The CDR3 nucleotides read TGTGCCAGCAGTCGACAGGGGGCAGGAGCCTACCTCCACTTT. The whole variable domain, remainder taken from reference TRBV28 and TRBJ1-6, is DVKVTQSSRYLVKRTGEKVFLECVQDMDHENMFWYRQDPGLGLRLIYFSYDVKMKEKGDIPEGYSVSREKKERFSLILESASTNQTSMYLCASSRQGAGAYLHFGNGTRLTVT.

The chain recombines TRBV2 with TRBJ1-2; D might be TRBD1 (5 bases). The CDR3 spans 12 residues. Germline V gives CDR1 SNHLY, CDR2 FYNNEI. Trimming pared 4 bases from V and 2 bases from J, leaving 5 bases between. The CDR3 is CASSAGNYGYTF. CDR3 DNA: TGTGCCAGCAGTGCAGGGAACTATGGCTACACCTTC.

The V gene is TRBV10-3, the J gene TRBJ2-7; D possibly corresponds to TRBD2 (6 bases). Trimming left V 8 bases short and J 6 bases short, with 14 bases between. This CDR3 spans 12 amino acids. CDR1 ENHRY and CDR2 SYGVKD come from the germline V gene. The CDR3 here is CAIGRKGGEQYV. The CDR3 DNA reads TGTGCCATCGGGAGGAAGGGCGGCGAGCAGTACGTC.

The J gene is TRBJ2-7, the V gene TRBV27, with no clear D. V was pared by 6 bases and J by 0 bases, with 21 bases between. The CDR3 has 17 amino acids. Per the germline V gene, CDR1 is MNHEY and CDR2 is SMNVEV (reference sequence). The CDR3 DNA is TGTGCCAGCAGACACCCCTCCCGGACGGCTGACTCCTACGAGCAGTACGTC. Translation: CASRHPSRTADSYEQYV.

The rearrangement joins TRBV5-1 to TRBJ2-2, with 8 bases lining up with TRBD1. Germline V gene data show CDR1 as SGHRS and CDR2 as YFSETQ. CDR3 size: 16 residues. Losses at the gene ends were 0 bases for V and 7 bases for J; bases not matched to a gene: 8. This CDR3 is CASSLDWQGAIGELFF. As DNA, the CDR3 is TGCGCCAGCAGCTTGGACTGGCAGGGGGCTATCGGGGAGCTGTTTTTT.

This clone has a single count. This chain links TRBV6-6 with TRBJ2-2; 11 bases line up with TRBD2. There are 16 residues in the CDR3. Losses at the gene ends were 6 bases for V and 3 bases for J; bases not matched to a gene: 6. Germline V gene sequence: CDR1 MNHNY, CDR2 SVGAGI (reference sequence). The CDR3 DNA follows: TGTGCCAGCAGGAATCTGGGACTAGCGGACACCGGGGAGCTGTTTTTT. Protein: CASRNLGLADTGELFF.

J is TRBJ2-5 and V is TRBV5-6, with TRBD2 identical over 10 bases. The CDR3 has 16 amino acids. With 4 bases clipped from V and 5 bases from J, the junction kept 11 bases outside the gene matches. Germline lookup yields CDR1 SGHDT and CDR2 YYEEEE. The CDR3 spells CASSAQGAGGEETQYF. Written as DNA, the CDR3 is TGTGCCAGCAGCGCCCAGGGAGCGGGGGGGGAGGAGACCCAGTACTTC.

This rearrangement joins TRBV28 to TRBJ1-2; 9 nucleotides align to TRBD1. The V and J ends lost 5 bases and 4 bases, in that order; junction bases with no gene match: 5. This CDR3 is 14 amino acids long. Germline V CDR1 and CDR2: MDHEN, SYDVKM. In DNA form, the CDR3 reads TGTGCCAGCAGTCTCACAGGGGGCATCTATGGCTACACCTTC. Translation gives CASSLTGGIYGYTF.

The chain links TRBV7-2 to TRBJ2-5; 12 bases match TRBD2. The trim removed 0 bases at V and 5 bases at J, leaving 10 bases unmatched. This CDR3 contains 18 residues. The V gene's germline CDR1 is SGHTA and CDR2 FQGNSA. CDR3 sequence (DNA): TGTGCCAGCAGCTTAGCGGGTTGGCTAGCGGGGGGGGCGGAGACCCAGTACTTC. Protein sequence: CASSLAGWLAGGAETQYF.